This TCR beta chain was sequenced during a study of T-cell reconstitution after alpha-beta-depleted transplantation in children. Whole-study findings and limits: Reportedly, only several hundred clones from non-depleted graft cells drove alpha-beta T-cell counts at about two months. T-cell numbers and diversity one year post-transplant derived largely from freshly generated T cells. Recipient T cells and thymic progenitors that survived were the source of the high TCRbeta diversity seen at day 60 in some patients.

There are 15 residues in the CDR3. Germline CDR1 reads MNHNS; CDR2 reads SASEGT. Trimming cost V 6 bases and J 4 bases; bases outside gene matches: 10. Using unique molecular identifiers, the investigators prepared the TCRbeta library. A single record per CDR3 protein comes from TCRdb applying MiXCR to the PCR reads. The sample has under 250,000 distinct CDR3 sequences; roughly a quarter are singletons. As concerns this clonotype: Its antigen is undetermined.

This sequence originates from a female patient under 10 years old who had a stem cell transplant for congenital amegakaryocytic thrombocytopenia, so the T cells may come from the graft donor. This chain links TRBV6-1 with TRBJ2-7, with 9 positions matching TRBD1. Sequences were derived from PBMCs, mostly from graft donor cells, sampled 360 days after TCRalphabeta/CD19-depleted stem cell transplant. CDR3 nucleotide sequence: TGTGCCAGCAGAACTGAGCGGGACAGGGTTTACGAGCAGTACTTC. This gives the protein CASRTERDRVYEQYF.